This TCR beta chain originates from a study of T cells in Graves' hyperthyroidism and ophthalmopathy. Study outcomes and limitations: In simple terms, a model built on 13 V-J features told ophthalmopathy apart from stable hyperthyroidism.

There were TCR beta CDR3 regions amplified from RNA transcripts. An initial round of RT-PCR targeting the TCR CDR3 relied on the HTBI primer set. Via MiXCR, TCRdb re-called the multiplex PCR reads, giving one row per CDR3 protein. The sample lists around 340,000 distinct CDR3 sequences; about 15% were seen once. Those patients with uncontrolled infection, other autoimmune disease, pregnancy or lactation were excluded. As concerns this clonotype: The antigen is unknown. A much larger clone is a single base away; this may be a read error. Since the CDR3 does not end with the conserved phenylalanine or tryptophan, this likely comes from a read error.

This CDR3 has 15 residues. In germline, CDR1 is MNHNS, CDR2 SASEGT. Trimming took off 8 bases at V and 4 bases at J, with 17 bases between the two ends. V is TRBV6-1 and J is TRBJ2-2; D unresolved. Specimen: blood. The clonotype originates from a woman aged 30 to 39 with Graves' hyperthyroidism that later progressed to Graves' ophthalmopathy. CDR3 residues: CASSRDLASTGELFS. The CDR3, as DNA: TGTGCCAGCTCCAGAGACCTCGCGAGCACCGGGGAGCTGTTTTCT.